The 19 T cell receptor beta chains reported below all come from one sample, sequenced in a study of cytomegalovirus exposure and HLA in healthy donors. Some clones are missing from TCRdb's copy, which holds only in-frame ones; the method was immunoSEQ multiplex PCR. The data show about 63,000 clones, with 70% to 90% seen just once and 0.95% to 1.5% held by the top ten. Sequenced input: PBMCs. All receptors derive from a woman aged 18-29 years in good health and CMV-seronegative.

The chain links TRBV2 to TRBJ2-7, with TRBD2 as a possible D gene (5 bases). CDR3 length: 13 residues. Germline V gene lookup returns CDR1 SNHLY and CDR2 FYNNEI. Trimming left V 8 bases short and J 1 base short, with 12 bases between. CDR3 nucleotides: TGTGCCAGCCTCACAGAGCGGTCCTACGAGCAGTACTTC. It encodes CASLTERSYEQYF.

The chain recombines TRBV19 with TRBJ2-2; 11 bases fit TRBD1. Per germline, CDR1 LNHDA and CDR2 SQIVND (reference sequence). CDR3 length: 17 amino acids. The ends lost 6 bases at V and 5 bases at J; junction bases unmatched: 11. CDR3 bases: TGTGCCAGTAGAGAGGACAGGGGGCAAAGTGGGACCGGGGAGCTGTTTTTT. Protein product: CASREDRGQSGTGELFF. Looking up the rest from reference TRBV19 and TRBJ2-2 gives the full variable domain: DGGITQSPKYLFRKEGQNVTLSCEQNLNHDAMYWYRQDPGQGLRLIYYSQIVNDFQKGDIAEGYSVSREKKESFPLTVTSAQKNPTAFYLCASREDRGQSGTGELFFGEGSRLTVL.

V and J are TRBV7-2 and TRBJ1-4, with 9 bases fitting TRBD1. The germline CDR1 and CDR2 sequences are SGHTA and FQGNSA. The CDR3 is 14 amino acids. The V segment lost 2 bases and the J segment 7 bases; nucleotides outside the gene matches: 2. The chain's CDR3 is CASSLTGGFEKLFF. The CDR3, as DNA: TGTGCCAGCAGCTTAACAGGGGGCTTTGAAAAACTGTTTTTT.

The chain links TRBV4-1 to TRBJ1-3; D possibly corresponds to TRBD1 (5 bases). The V end was cut by 5 bases, the J end by 2 bases, with 13 bases between. CDR1 and CDR2 (germline): MGHRA, YSYEKL. The length of the CDR3 is 15 residues. As DNA, the CDR3 is TGCGCCAGCAGCGACGGCAGGGCTGCTGGAAACACCATATATTTT. Encoded protein: CASSDGRAAGNTIYF.

The chain employs TRBV12-2 and TRBJ1-2; no check of the table's D call, TRBD1, against the DNA was made. TRBV12-2 is given as a pseudogene. The CDR3 spans 14 residues. CDR3 bases: TGTGCAATGCGGCAGGGACAGGACACGGGAGGCTACACCTTC. Residues: CAMRQGQDTGGYTF.

This sequence joins TRBV28 and TRBJ2-7, with a tentative D call TRBD2 (5 bases). The CDR3 runs to 13 residues. The germline V gene encodes CDR1 MDHEN and CDR2 SYDVKM. The V and J ends lost 7 bases and 3 bases respectively, with 13 bases between them. CDR3 nucleotides: TGTGCCAGCAAGTTCGGGGTTAACTACGAGCAGTACTTC. Its translation: CASKFGVNYEQYF.

As for this clone: Other DNA sequences from this sample encode an identical CDR3 as well. This chain links TRBV28 with TRBJ2-7; 7 positions agree with TRBD1. Germline V gene lookup returns CDR1 MDHEN and CDR2 SYDVKM. This CDR3 comprises 17 residues. Trimming at V came to 6 bases and at J to 0 bases, leaving 14 bases not matched to a gene. The CDR3, as DNA: TGTGCCAGCAGCTCATGGCAGGGGGTTTACAGCTCCTACGAGCAGTACTTC. Protein: CASSSWQGVYSSYEQYF.

The chain combines TRBV5-4 with TRBJ1-4; the D is unclear. This CDR3 is built from 16 residues. Between the trimmed V and J ends, which lost 1 base and 0 bases, there was a span of 10 bases. Germline V gene sequence: CDR1 SGHNT, CDR2 YYREEE (reference sequence). The CDR3 protein is CASSLRSAATNEKLFF. The DNA of the CDR3 is TGTGCCAGCAGCTTGAGAAGCGCTGCAACTAATGAAAAACTGTTTTTT.

The CDR3, as DNA: TGTGCCACAGGAGGCGCGAACTCCTACGAGCAGTACTTC. Its protein is CATGGANSYEQYF. The rearrangement links TRBV28 to TRBJ2-7; the D gene is possibly TRBD2 (5 bases). CDR3 length: 13 amino acids. CDR1 MDHEN and CDR2 SYDVKM come from the germline V gene. Trimming shortened V by 10 bases and J by 0 bases, and 13 bases separated the two germline ends.

In nucleotides, the CDR3 is TGCGCCAGCAGCTTGGACGGGGTTACCAGTACGCAGTATTTT. Translating gives CASSLDGVTSTQYF. The V and J genes are TRBV5-1 and TRBJ2-3; TRBD2 is a possible D gene (5 bases). Germline V CDR1 and CDR2: SGHRS, YFSETQ. This CDR3 comprises 14 residues. V lost 0 bases and J 8 bases, leaving 13 bases between the germline ends.

The chain has TRBV14 and TRBJ1-4; possible D gene TRBD1, 5 bases. CDR3 length equals 13 residues. The germline V and J ends were trimmed by 2 bases and 7 bases, with 8 bases remaining between them. CDR1 and CDR2 from the germline V gene are SGHDN and FVKESK. CDR3 DNA sequence: TGTGCCAGCAGCCAAACCAGGGTTGAAAAACTGTTTTTT. Protein sequence: CASSQTRVEKLFF.

The sample holds one count of this clone. The CDR3 reads CASSLSGSTGELFF. CDR3 nucleotide sequence: TGTGCCAGCAGCCTTAGCGGGAGCACCGGGGAGCTGTTTTTT. The rearrangement links TRBV7-9 to TRBJ2-2; 9 nucleotides align to TRBD2. V lost 5 bases, J lost 4 bases, and 2 bases stayed unmatched. CDR3 length: 14 residues. Germline V gene sequence: CDR1 SEHNR, CDR2 FQNEAQ (reference sequence).

A note on this clone: One junction end does not reproduce the germline sequence, and a read error may be involved. The V gene is TRBV18, the J gene TRBJ2-7; TRBD1 might be the D (6 bases). The CDR3 totals 20 residues. Germline CDR1 reads KGHSH; CDR2 reads LQKENI. The CDR3 DNA is TGTGTCAGCTCACCCTCGATCGTCAAACCCGGGACATCAGGGATCTACGAGCAGTACTTC. Translation gives CVSSPSIVKPGTSGIYEQYF. The full variable domain, in which reference TRBV18 and TRBJ2-7 provide the parts outside the CDR3, is NAGVMQNPRHLVRRRGQEARLRCSPMKGHSHVYWYRQLPEEGLKFMVYLQKENIIDESGMPKERFSAEFPKEGPSILRIQQVVRGDSAAYFCVSSPSIVKPGTSGIYEQYFGPGTRLTVT.

V is TRBV7-8 and J is TRBJ2-7; 12 bases map to TRBD2. This CDR3 has 17 amino acids. V dropped 5 bases and J dropped 3; count of bases not matched to a gene: 11. Germline CDR1 is SGHVS and CDR2 is FQNEAQ. CDR3 region: CASSTRGLAGNLYEQYF. DNA of the CDR3: TGTGCCAGCAGCACTAGAGGACTAGCGGGGAACCTCTACGAGCAGTACTTC.

CDR3 in DNA: TGTGCCAGCTCACCAGACTCAGCAAGCTACGAGCAGTACTTC. Its protein product is CASSPDSASYEQYF. The J gene is TRBJ2-7, the V gene TRBV18; D ambiguous. Germline CDR1 KGHSH, CDR2 LQKENI. V lost 2 bases, J lost 3 bases, and 11 bases lay in between. The CDR3 is made up of 14 amino acids.

CDR3 protein: CASSFSAGADTQYF. CDR3 bases: TGTGCCAGCAGTTTTTCTGCGGGGGCAGATACGCAGTATTTT. This sequence joins TRBV27 and TRBJ2-3; 7 bases map to TRBD2. This CDR3 comprises 14 residues. Per the germline V gene, CDR1 is MNHEY and CDR2 is SMNVEV (reference sequence). The J segment lost 4 bases and the V segment lost 3 bases, leaving 4 bases of the junction unmatched.

The V call is TRBV2, the J call TRBJ2-6; 8 bases agree with TRBD1. This CDR3 comprises 16 residues. The V gene end was trimmed by 5 bases and the J gene end by 2 bases; junction bases not matched to a gene: 5. Looked up from germline, CDR1 is SNHLY and CDR2 is FYNNEI. The CDR3 DNA reads TGTGCCAGCAGTCAGGGGGCGCACGCTGGGGCCAACGTCCTGACTTTC. Translating it yields CASSQGAHAGANVLTF.

V usage is TRBV28 and J usage is TRBJ2-6, with 10 bases fitting TRBD1. The J segment lost 4 bases and the V segment lost 3 bases, leaving 15 bases of the junction unmatched. Germline values: CDR1 MDHEN, CDR2 SYDVKM. The CDR3 covers 20 residues. CDR3 coding DNA: TGTGCCAGCAGTTTCCCAACCACACGGGACAGGGGTACCGGGGCCAACGTCCTGACTTTC. It codes for CASSFPTTRDRGTGANVLTF.

The chain uses TRBV2 and TRBJ2-7; no clear D gene. This CDR3 comprises 13 residues. V lost 2 bases and J lost 4, with 9 bases in between. The germline V gene encodes CDR1 SNHLY and CDR2 FYNNEI. CDR3 protein: CASSELRIYEQYF. The CDR3 DNA reads as TGTGCCAGCAGTGAACTGCGAATATACGAGCAGTACTTC.